Given below is one T cell receptor beta chain in context. Its cognate antigen is unknown. Time point described: pretreatment peripheral blood. Peripheral blood mononuclear cells were collected from every patient before and during treatment, yielding between 1 and 8 samples per patient. Germline CDR1 is SNHLY and CDR2 is FYNNEI. This CDR3 comprises 18 residues. Between the trimmed V and J ends, which lost 8 bases and 0 bases, there was a span of 25 bases. This record comes from a study of PD-L1 blockade in urothelial cancer. Study details: It was at some point between 2013 and 2014 that patients started atezolizumab at 1,200 mg intravenously every 3 weeks. T cells numbered a median of about 140,000 in the blood samples. Study-wide results and limits: Lower than median blood TCR clonality before treatment predicted better survival.

Only in-frame clones appear in the TCRdb table, and some are missing; sequencing was by immunoSEQ multiplex PCR. The data show 65,000 to 80,000 clones, approximately 87% seen once. The source of this sequence is an older man with urothelial cancer. This rearrangement joins TRBV2 to TRBJ1-2, with D perhaps TRBD1 (5 bases). The source material was PBMCs, sampled around atezolizumab (anti-PD-L1) treatment. CDR3 loop: CASPLPPGGEHANYGYTF. CDR3 nucleotides: TGTGCCAGCCCGTTGCCACCCGGGGGAGAGCACGCTAACTATGGCTACACCTTC.